This T cell receptor beta chain comes out of a study of identical twins. The germline gives CDR1 SGHVS, CDR2 FNYEAQ. Trimming cost V 5 bases and J 6 bases, with 10 bases left between them. This CDR3 comprises 13 residues. MiXCR, applied by TCRdb to the 5' RACE reads, yields one record per CDR3 protein. The sample contains about 200,000 distinct CDR3 sequences, about 15% of which appear only once. This sample also appeared in a second study, on T cells expressing NK-cell markers. This second study says: Seven sequenced donors out of eight were HCMV-seropositive, one seronegative.

Sample: CD8+ T cells sorted from blood. The source is a woman under 30 in good health. The chain uses TRBV7-6 and TRBJ2-2; D is possibly TRBD1 or TRBD2 (6 bases each). CDR3 DNA: TGTGCCAGCAGCAATAGGGGGGCCGGGGAGCTGTTTTTT. Its protein is CASSNRGAGELFF.